This TCR beta chain was captured by sequencing in a study of cytomegalovirus exposure and HLA in healthy donors (dated by TCRdb to about 2017). As for the study more broadly: According to an earlier analysis of a few hundred of the donors, about 170 million T cells yielded 95 million to 140 million unique TCR beta sequences and approximately 300 Gb of sequence data. Among a few hundred genotyped donors of the cohort, an average of about 240,000 unique TCR beta nucleotide sequences were sequenced per donor, about a sixth of them non-productive. In an earlier analysis of roughly 580 of the donors, high-throughput TCR beta sequencing was used to judge whether each TCR beta V gene segment behaved as functional or pseudogenic. Every discovery cohort repertoire had been produced on one sequencing platform. Rather than drawing on any new phenotypic data, the later analysis identified candidate immune exposures from TCR beta sequences and the way those sequences occurred across donors. High-throughput TCR immunosequencing, statistical association of individual TCRs with disease status, and machine learning were combined to predict cytomegalovirus infection status. The study used immunosequencing to profile the T cell repertoires of about 670 subjects and linked those repertoires to cytomegalovirus serostatus. Of the 300 to 450 genotyped donors, over 70% fell in the genetic ancestry cluster associated with self-reported Caucasian donors. Typing coverage differed by locus: A, B, C, DRB1 and DQB1 were typed in about 620-640 donors, DQA1 in 522, DPA1 in 600 to 610, and DPB1 in 400 to 480. The aim of the study was to test whether cataloging public T cell receptors could identify signatures of past pathogen exposure. A separate validation cohort of some 130 different subjects was used in addition to the 666-subject first cohort. Donor age, sex, ethnicity and CMV serostatus were compiled alongside the repertoire data. A later genetic analysis used genome-wide SNP genotypes for about 65% of the roughly 670 donors, treating that subset as a discovery cohort. A handful of DR-DQ haplotypes were treated as single units for association and clustering because of strong linkage in the cohort. To study patterns of TCR occurrence, a later analysis re-analyzed previously published TCR beta repertoires from 550 to 800 donors and added high-resolution HLA genotyping. An early release covering roughly 640 HLA-typed donors comprised approximately 290 gigabases of sequencing data and approximately 80 million unique TCR sequences. HLA typing covered class I and class II loci at four-digit resolution. Results the study describes overall, beyond this receptor: In a later analysis, 15,000 to 20,000 TCR beta sequences were associated with specific HLA alleles at a false discovery rate of 0.05. In both the original and validation cohorts, the classifier was reported to diagnose cytomegalovirus status with high specificity and sensitivity. HLA typing was unavailable for some donors at each locus, so association tests used only the typed subset. According to a later genetic analysis, donors in an Asian-associated ancestry cluster had fewer N-insertions in productive TCRs than the approximately 630-donor mean. An earlier analysis of approximately 570 of the donors showed that most TCR beta V segments appeared in productive rearrangements either about 87% or about 30% of the time, which broadly matched IMGT annotations. In vitro tests confirmed that a few of the cytomegalovirus-associated TCR beta chains recognize cytomegalovirus antigens. In the study, around 150 TCR beta chains were listed as associated with cytomegalovirus. Several of the top co-occurrence clusters appeared to be linked to parvovirus B19, influenza, CMV and Epstein-Barr virus, according to a later analysis. CMV serostatus was the only immune exposure information available for the cohort. In a later analysis, most CMV-associated TCR beta chains were found to appear HLA-restricted, with HLA associations seemingly driven largely by CMV exposure. While some public TCRs were present in many individuals, most TCR sequences turned up only very rarely across donors. The presence/absence analyses assumed that sequencing depth was roughly uniform across donors, and that assumption may not be true. When HLA alleles, especially DR and DQ, strongly co-occurred, TCR associations were difficult to assign to individual alleles. Correlated functional status among segregating V segments might be attributable to linkage disequilibrium, but an unknown experimental factor could not be ruled out. Over 15 rarely observed V segments, including chromosome 9 orphons, were excluded from the earlier analysis of approximately 600 of the donors because counts were too low. Compared with equally common non-associated chains, HLA-associated TCR beta chains in a later analysis were more clonally expanded and had lower generation probabilities. Some IMGT-functional V segments, including TRBV6-2 and TRBV6-3, could not be distinguished by the 87-base-pair reads and were therefore excluded. In a later analysis, the rate of TCR association differed among HLA loci, with DRB1 alleles having the most associated TCRs and HLA-C alleles having the fewest. In a later genetic analysis, a missense DCLRE1C variant was associated with V-gene and J-gene trimming of TCR beta chains, and the association was replicated in an independent cohort. The sequencing pipeline was judged likely to have produced a cluster of highly shared sequence variants as a technical artifact. According to the authors, the approach could potentially be generalized to other disease states and immunological phenotypes. A further reported finding was that TCR beta sequences accurately predicted the HLA-A and HLA-B alleles for most subjects in the first cohort. The cohort was sequenced for TCR beta chains only, and without alpha or paired-chain data the features that could be detected were limited.

Library method: the immunoSEQ multiplex PCR assay. The multiplex PCR relied on a mix of 60 forward primers for TCR Vbeta segments and 13 reverse primers for TCR Jbeta segments. A multiplex PCR assay on genomic DNA amplified the CDR3 region of rearranged TCR beta genes. On the Illumina HiSeq System, the amplified TCR beta libraries were sequenced as 87-base-pair reads. As for the original processing: Across the roughly 670 repertoires, a later analysis counted roughly 77 million unique TCR beta chains, 8.5 million to 12 million of which were shared by at least two donors. Raw reads were error-corrected and collapsed into unique sequences with a nearest-neighbor algorithm that merged closely related sequences to remove PCR and sequencing errors. CDR3 sequences were aligned to IMGT reference sequences to assign V, D and J gene segments. For a sequence to be retained, at least a six-nucleotide match to both a V gene segment and a J gene segment was required. A rearrangement counted as productive if the CDR3 had no stop codons and remained in frame with V and J, and every other rearrangement counted as non-productive. Following IMGT convention, CDR3 was defined as the stretch from the second conserved V-encoded cysteine to the conserved J-encoded phenylalanine. The earlier analysis of some 550 of the donors excluded any sequence lacking an unambiguous match to a single V gene segment. An earlier analysis of 587 of the donors called V segments functional above 56.7% productive rearrangements and segregating when the between-donor standard deviation exceeded 5%. To diagnose cytomegalovirus status from the catalog of TCR beta chain sequences, a statistical classification framework was built. In a later analysis, V and J genes were assigned by comparing TCR nucleotide sequences against IMGT/GENE-DB human TR gene sequences. Using the TCRdist pipeline, a later analysis assigned CDR3 sequences along with most-parsimonious VDJ recombination scenarios. In a later analysis, every TCR beta chain was defined by the combination of its CDR3 amino acid sequence and its V-gene family, and reads without a unique V-gene family were dropped. In a later analysis, around 650 highly shared, low-generation-probability nucleotide sequences were removed to address suspected cross-contamination and a sequencing artifact. A later analysis calculated a clonal expansion index for each public chain from normalized within-repertoire ranks of inferred template counts. In a later analysis, generation probabilities were computed using a VDJ recombination model fitted to out-of-frame rearrangements, and the results were checked against IGoR. In a later analysis, TCR-TCR, TCR-HLA and TCR-CMV co-occurrence was scored with hypergeometric tests, and a repertoire-size bias correction was applied to TCR pairs. To estimate false discovery rates, a later analysis permuted the HLA or CMV assignments 20 times. In a later analysis, co-occurring TCRs were grouped using DBSCAN, with TCRdist sequence similarity added in when clustering inside HLA-allele-positive subsets. Repertoires with fewer than 30,000 or more than 120,000 public chains, plus five repertoires with anomalous nucleotide sharing, were excluded from co-occurrence clustering. The immuneACCESS repertoire file appears here via TCRdb, limited to in-frame rearrangements. These files lack a portion of the clones; in checked studies, under half of the deficit traces to unresolved V genes, and the cause of the others is not known. V and J calls and clone size are given by that table; D and trimming were obtained from the DNA. The table for this sample lists about 89,000 clones; roughly 76% of them were counted only once. The top ten hold 1.4% of the sample.

The CDR3 goes from the cysteine to the phenylalanine over 16 residues. The CDR3 DNA has 48 bases and is translated from base 1. Trimmed from V: 3 bases; trimmed from J: 0 bases; junction bases lacking a gene match: 5. CDR1 and CDR2, per the germline V gene, are SNHLY and FYNNEI. A remark on this clone: There is no known antigen for this receptor. Per-base qualities were not stored, and no clone one base away is much larger.

The cohort comprised fewer than 750 healthy bone marrow donors. At the time of sampling, every cohort member was nominally healthy, though immune exposures that went unrecorded were likely present. The donor tested CMV seronegative and was one of the 352 seronegative cohort members. Every donor gave a peripheral blood sample, and the peripheral blood mononuclear cells from that sample were used for TCR beta sequencing. The Qiagen DNeasy Blood Extraction Kit was used to extract genomic DNA from the blood cell samples. The sequencing input was PBMCs. The chain links TRBV2 with TRBJ1-5, with 7 middle bases fitting TRBD1. The receptor was derived from a male donor in good health and CMV-seronegative. The CDR3 reads as follows: CASSDVRDSSNQPQHF. The DNA sequence is given as TGTGCCAGCAGTGACGTACGGGACAGTAGCAATCAGCCCCAGCATTTT.